The sequence of this TCR beta chain was determined in a study of cytotoxic CD8 clonotypes in ibrutinib-treated CLL. Overall study context: Timing of response sample collection was a median approximately eleven months after treatment start, with a range of 6 to 36.

This CDR3 is 14 amino acids long. Trimming shortened V by 3 bases and J by 7 bases, and 10 bases separated the two germline ends. TCRdb's copy holds only in-frame clones and misses some; the assay was immunoSEQ multiplex PCR. The profile covers approximately 340,000 clones, with 67% appearing a single time and around 6.3% taken by the ten largest. Study outcomes and limitations: Baseline values of clonality outstripped age-matched healthy donors and followed circulating CD8+ T-cell counts.

About this clone itself: Its target is unknown.

The TCR comes from a human donor with chronic lymphocytic leukemia. The chain joins TRBV23-1 to TRBJ1-6; no firm D call. TRBV23-1 has ORF status, its function being uncertain. Source: PBMCs, taken after 36 months of ibrutinib treatment. The chain's CDR3 is CASSHPGLNSPLHF. The CDR3 DNA is TGCGCCAGCAGTCACCCGGGGTTAAATTCACCCCTCCACTTT.